Below, one T cell receptor beta chain is given with its context. Its specific antigen is unknown. One base away there is no much larger clone; base qualities are not given. The sample is drawn from a study of CD8 T cells in Susac syndrome (dated by TCRdb to the late 2010s). For the study in its entirety: The study used repertoire sequencing to test whether antigen drove CD8+ T cell activation and differentiation in Susac syndrome.

RNA was extracted using the RNeasy kit, and roughly 0.5 to 1 microgram was reverse transcribed with random hexamers. The immunoSEQ multiplex PCR assay, covering 54 Vbeta and 13 Jbeta segments, was used to amplify TCR beta CDR3 regions. PCR amplification bias was corrected using a synthetic template baseline for primer optimization and computational correction. Concerning the study's data processing: Reads were assigned to V, D and J genes according to IMGT and analyzed in immunoSEQ Analyzer, with only productive sequences retained. Clonality was computed as one minus Shannon entropy normalized by log2 of the number of productive unique sequences. For each patient and control, public and private clones were evaluated among the 100 most prevalent clones. Clones were defined as Susac-specific when absent from the healthy and MS cohorts, from fewer than 1,300 published viral clones and from other ImmuneACCESS disease sequences. The public reads were reanalyzed by TCRdb: fastp trimming at Q25, MiXCR alignment, in-frame beta chains only. Every distinct CDR3 protein forms one entry, paired with its most common genes and DNA. The V and J calls here are based on TCRdb, not the publication. This sample gives approximately 150,000 distinct CDR3 sequences in total; around 94% of them show up just once. 0.075% to 0.09% of the sample is taken by the ten largest.

Peripheral blood CD8+ and CD4+ T cells from healthy donors, Susac syndrome patients and multiple sclerosis patients were profiled using high-throughput TCR beta sequencing. The healthy donors served as controls matched for age and sex. CD8+ TEMRA cells were enriched by FACS, while bulk CD8+ and CD4+ T cells were purified by magnetic negative isolation. Blood was drawn into EDTA tubes, processed within 24 hours, and PBMCs were isolated by density gradient centrifugation. PBMCs intended for TCR sequencing were cryopreserved in liquid nitrogen and thawed later in a water bath at 37 degrees C. The sorted or isolated CD4+, CD8+ and CD8+ TEMRA cells reached a purity of at least 90%. Summary of the overall study and its limitations: The TCR sequencing and HLA analysis was acknowledged to have included a relatively small number of individuals.

Taken from cysteine to phenylalanine, the CDR3 has 18 residues. The sequence is cut down to CDR3 DNA, 54 bases in frame from base 1. V is pruned by 0 bases and J by 0 bases, leaving 7 bases of the junction without a gene match. CDR1 and CDR2 were assigned from the germline V gene as LGHNA and YNFKEQ. The sequence was obtained from a human donor in good health. Sequencing was performed on CD4+ T cells from PBMCs. The chain is made from TRBV4-2 and TRBJ2-4, with 8 bases in between that match TRBD2. DNA sequence: TGTGCCAGCAGCCAAGATCCAGGACTAGCCCAAGCCAAAAACATTCAGTACTTC. The resulting protein is CASSQDPGLAQAKNIQYF.